The present T cell receptor (beta chain) was sequenced within a study of glioma-infiltrating T cells. Amplification of TCR alpha and beta CDR3 regions from RNA used iRepertoire nested multiplex PCR. Using its own MiXCR run on the multiplex PCR reads, TCRdb lists one record per CDR3 protein. The sample records about 110,000 distinct CDR3 sequences, 25% to 30% being singletons. This clonotype was counted ten times or more. Germline CDR1 SNHLY, CDR2 FYNNEI. This CDR3 has 16 amino acids. V was trimmed by 5 bases and J by 1 base, leaving 15 bases between them. The sample was glioma tissue, nonneoplastic brain tissue, or PBMCs (not recorded which). The receptor was derived from a human donor with low-grade glioma or glioblastoma, undergoing nonglioma brain surgery, or in good health (not recorded which). The V call is TRBV2, the J call TRBJ1-5, with D perhaps matching TRBD1 (5 bases). The DNA of the CDR3 is TGTGCCAGCAGTCAAGGAAGGGGAATGAGCAATCAGCCCCAGCATTTT. Its translation is CASSQGRGMSNQPQHF.